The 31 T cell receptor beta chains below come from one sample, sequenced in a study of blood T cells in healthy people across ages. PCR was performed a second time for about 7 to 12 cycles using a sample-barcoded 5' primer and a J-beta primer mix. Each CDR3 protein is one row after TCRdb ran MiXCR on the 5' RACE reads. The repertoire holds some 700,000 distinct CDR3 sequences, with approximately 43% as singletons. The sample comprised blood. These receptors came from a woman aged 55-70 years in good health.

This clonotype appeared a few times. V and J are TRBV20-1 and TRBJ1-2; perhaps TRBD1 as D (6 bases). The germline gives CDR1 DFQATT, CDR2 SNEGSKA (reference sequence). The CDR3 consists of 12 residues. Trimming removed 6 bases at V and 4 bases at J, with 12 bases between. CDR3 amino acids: CSAPTGFYGYTF. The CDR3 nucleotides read TGCAGTGCCCCGACAGGATTCTATGGCTACACCTTC.

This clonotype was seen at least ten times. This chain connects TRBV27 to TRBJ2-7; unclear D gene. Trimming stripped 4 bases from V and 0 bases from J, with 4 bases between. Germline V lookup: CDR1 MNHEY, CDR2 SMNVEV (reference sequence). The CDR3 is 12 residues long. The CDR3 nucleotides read TGTGCCAGCAGTTCGTACTCCTACGAGCAGTACTTC. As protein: CASSSYSYEQYF.

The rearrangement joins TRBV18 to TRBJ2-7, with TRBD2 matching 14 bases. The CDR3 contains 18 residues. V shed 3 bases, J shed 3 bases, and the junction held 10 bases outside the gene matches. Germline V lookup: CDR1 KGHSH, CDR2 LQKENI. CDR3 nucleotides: TGTGCCAGCTCACCGAATGCTGGGACTAGCGGGAGAGTCTACGAGCAGTACTTC. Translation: CASSPNAGTSGRVYEQYF.

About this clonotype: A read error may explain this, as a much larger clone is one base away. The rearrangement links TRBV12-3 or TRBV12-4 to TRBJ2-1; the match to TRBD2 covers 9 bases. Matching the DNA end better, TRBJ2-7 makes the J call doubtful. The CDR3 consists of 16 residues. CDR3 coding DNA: TGTGCCAGCAATCCATTGGGGACTAGCTCCTACAATGAGCAGTACTTC. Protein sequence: CASNPLGTSSYNEQYF.

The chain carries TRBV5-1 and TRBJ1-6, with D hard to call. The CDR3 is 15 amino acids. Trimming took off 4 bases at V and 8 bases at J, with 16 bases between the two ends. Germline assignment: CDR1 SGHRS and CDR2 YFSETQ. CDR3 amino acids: CASSPGPTRDSPLHF. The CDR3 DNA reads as TGCGCCAGCAGCCCGGGCCCAACGCGGGATTCACCCCTCCACTTT.

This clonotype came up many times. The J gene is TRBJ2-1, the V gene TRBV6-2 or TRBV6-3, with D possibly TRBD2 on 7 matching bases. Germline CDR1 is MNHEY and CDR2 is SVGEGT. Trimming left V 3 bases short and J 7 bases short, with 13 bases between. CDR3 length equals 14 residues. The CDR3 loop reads CASSYRGARNEQFF. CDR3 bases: TGTGCCAGCAGTTATCGGGGGGCGCGTAATGAGCAGTTCTTC.

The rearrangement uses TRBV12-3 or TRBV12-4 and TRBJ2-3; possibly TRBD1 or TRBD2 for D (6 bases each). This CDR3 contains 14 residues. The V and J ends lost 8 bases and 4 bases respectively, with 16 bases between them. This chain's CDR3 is CASVPGGFSDTQYF. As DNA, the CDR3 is TGTGCCAGCGTGCCCGGGGGCTTTTCAGATACGCAGTATTTT.

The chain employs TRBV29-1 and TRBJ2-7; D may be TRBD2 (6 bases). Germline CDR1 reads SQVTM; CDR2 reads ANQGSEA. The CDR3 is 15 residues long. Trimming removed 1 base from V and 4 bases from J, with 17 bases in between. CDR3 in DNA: TGCAGCGTTGAAGGTGGGGACTCCCTAAGGTACGAGCAGTACTTC. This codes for CSVEGGDSLRYEQYF.

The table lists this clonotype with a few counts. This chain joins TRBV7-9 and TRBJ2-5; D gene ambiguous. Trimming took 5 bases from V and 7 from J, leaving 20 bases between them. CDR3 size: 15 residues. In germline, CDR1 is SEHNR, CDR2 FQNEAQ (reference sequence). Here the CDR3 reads CASSQVAGSYGTQYF. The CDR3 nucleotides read TGTGCCAGCAGCCAAGTGGCCGGCAGTTACGGGACCCAGTACTTC.

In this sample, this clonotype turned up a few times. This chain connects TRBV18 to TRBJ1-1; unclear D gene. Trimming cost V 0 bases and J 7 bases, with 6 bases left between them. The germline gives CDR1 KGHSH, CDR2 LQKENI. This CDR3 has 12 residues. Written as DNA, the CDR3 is TGTGCCAGCTCACCACCGACCGGTGAAGCTTTCTTT. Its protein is CASSPPTGEAFF.

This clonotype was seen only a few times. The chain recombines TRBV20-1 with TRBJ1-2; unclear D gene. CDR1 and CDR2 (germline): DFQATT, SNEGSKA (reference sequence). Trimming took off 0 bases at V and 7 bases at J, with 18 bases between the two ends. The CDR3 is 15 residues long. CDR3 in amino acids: CSAREVGTSSGGYTF. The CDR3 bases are TGCAGTGCTAGAGAGGTTGGCACCTCTTCGGGTGGCTACACCTTC.

The CDR3: CASSPWRGRENSPLHF. The CDR3 region has the DNA TGTGCCAGCAGCCCCTGGCGGGGGCGCGAGAATTCACCCCTCCACTTT. The V gene is TRBV7-9, the J gene TRBJ1-6, with D possibly TRBD1 on 6 matching bases. This CDR3 has 16 amino acids. Looked up from germline, CDR1 is SEHNR and CDR2 is FQNEAQ (reference sequence). Trimming pared 5 bases from V and 7 bases from J, leaving 18 bases between.

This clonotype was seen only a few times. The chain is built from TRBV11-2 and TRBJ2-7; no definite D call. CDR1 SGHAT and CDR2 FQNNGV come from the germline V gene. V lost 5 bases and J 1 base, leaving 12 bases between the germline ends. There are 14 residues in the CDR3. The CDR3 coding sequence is TGTGCCAGCAGCACCTCAGACGGATCCTACGAGCAGTACTTC. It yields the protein CASSTSDGSYEQYF.

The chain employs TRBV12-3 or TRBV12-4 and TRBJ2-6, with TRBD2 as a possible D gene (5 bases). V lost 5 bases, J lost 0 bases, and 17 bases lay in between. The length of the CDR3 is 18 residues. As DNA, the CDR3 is TGTGCCAGCAGTCCTCCAGGACGGGGATACTCTGGGGCCAACGTCCTGACTTTC. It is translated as CASSPPGRGYSGANVLTF.

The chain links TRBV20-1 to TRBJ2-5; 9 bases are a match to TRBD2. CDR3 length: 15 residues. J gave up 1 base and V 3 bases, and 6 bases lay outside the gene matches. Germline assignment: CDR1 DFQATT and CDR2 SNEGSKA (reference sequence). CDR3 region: CSAREPSGTQETQYF. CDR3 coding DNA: TGCAGTGCTAGGGAACCTAGCGGGACCCAAGAGACCCAGTACTTC.

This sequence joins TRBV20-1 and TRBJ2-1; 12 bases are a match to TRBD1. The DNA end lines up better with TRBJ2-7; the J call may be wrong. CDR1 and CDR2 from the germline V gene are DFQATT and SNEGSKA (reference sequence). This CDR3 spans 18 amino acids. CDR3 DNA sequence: TGCAGTGCTAGAGTCCGGGTTGGGACAGGGGGCTCCTACAATGAGCAGTACTTC. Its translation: CSARVRVGTGGSYNEQYF.

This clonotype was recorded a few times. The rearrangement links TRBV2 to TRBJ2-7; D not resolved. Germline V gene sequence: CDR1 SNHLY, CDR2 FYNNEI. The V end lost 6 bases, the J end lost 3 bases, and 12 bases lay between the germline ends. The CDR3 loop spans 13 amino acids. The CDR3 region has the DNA TGTGCCAGCAGCTACTCCCTAATCTACGAGCAGTACTTC. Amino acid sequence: CASSYSLIYEQYF.

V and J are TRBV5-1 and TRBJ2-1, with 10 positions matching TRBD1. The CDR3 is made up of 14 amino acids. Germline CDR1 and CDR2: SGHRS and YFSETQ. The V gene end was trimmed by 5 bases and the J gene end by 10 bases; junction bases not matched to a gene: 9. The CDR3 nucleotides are TGCGCCAGCAGTACGAGACAGGGGGCGGGGGAGCAGTTCTTC. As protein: CASSTRQGAGEQFF.

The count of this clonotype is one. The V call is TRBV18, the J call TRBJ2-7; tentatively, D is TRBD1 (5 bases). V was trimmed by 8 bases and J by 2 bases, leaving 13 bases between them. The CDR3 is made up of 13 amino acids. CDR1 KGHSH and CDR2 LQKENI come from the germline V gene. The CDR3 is CASAPLGAYEQYF. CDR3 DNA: TGTGCCAGCGCGCCTTTAGGGGCCTACGAGCAGTACTTC.

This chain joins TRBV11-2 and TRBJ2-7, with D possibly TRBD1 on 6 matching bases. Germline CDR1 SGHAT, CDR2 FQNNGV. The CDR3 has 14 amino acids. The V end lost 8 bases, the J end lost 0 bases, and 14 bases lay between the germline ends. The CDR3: CASRRDTNSYEQYF. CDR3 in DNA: TGTGCCAGCCGCCGGGACACTAACTCCTACGAGCAGTACTTC.

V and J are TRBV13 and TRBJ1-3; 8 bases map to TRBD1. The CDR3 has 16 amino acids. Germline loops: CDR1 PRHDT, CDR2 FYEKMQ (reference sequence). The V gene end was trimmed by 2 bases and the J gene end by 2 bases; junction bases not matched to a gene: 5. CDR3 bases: TGTGCCAGCAGCTTACTTGGACAGGGAGCTGGAAACACCATATATTTT. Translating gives CASSLLGQGAGNTIYF.

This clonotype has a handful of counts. In DNA form, the CDR3 reads TGTGCCAGCAGTATCGCAGCGGGGGGGCCCTACAATGAGCAGTTCTTC. Translated, it gives CASSIAAGGPYNEQFF. The rearrangement uses TRBV27 and TRBJ2-1, with 10 bases matching TRBD2. Trimming took 5 bases from V and 2 from J; bases not matched to a gene: 6. The V gene's germline CDR1 is MNHEY and CDR2 SMNVEV (reference sequence). There are 16 residues in the CDR3.

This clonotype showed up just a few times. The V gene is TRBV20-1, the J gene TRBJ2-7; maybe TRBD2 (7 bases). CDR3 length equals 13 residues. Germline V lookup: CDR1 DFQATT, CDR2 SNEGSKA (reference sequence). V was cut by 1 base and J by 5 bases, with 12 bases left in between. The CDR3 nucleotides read TGCAGTGCTAGAGGGGGGGGCGCGGACGAGCAGTACTTC. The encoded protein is CSARGGGADEQYF.

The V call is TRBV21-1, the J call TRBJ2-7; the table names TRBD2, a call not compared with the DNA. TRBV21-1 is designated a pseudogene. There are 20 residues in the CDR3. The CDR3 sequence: CASSKALSGTSGRAGYEQYF. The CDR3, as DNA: TGTGCCAGCAGCAAAGCCTTATCTGGGACTAGCGGGAGGGCCGGATACGAGCAGTACTTC.

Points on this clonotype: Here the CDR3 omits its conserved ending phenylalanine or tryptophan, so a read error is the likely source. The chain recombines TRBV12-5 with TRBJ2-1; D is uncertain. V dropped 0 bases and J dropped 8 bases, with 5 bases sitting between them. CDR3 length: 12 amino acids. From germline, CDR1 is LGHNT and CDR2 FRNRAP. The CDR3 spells CASGLVLDEQFL. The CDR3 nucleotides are TGTGCTAGTGGTTTGGTACTTGATGAGCAGTTCTTA.

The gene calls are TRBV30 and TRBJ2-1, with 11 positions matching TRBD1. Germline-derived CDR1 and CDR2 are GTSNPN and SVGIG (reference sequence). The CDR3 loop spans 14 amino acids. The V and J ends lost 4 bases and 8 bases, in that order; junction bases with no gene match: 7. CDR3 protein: CAWNPRDRGYEQFF. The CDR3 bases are TGTGCCTGGAACCCGAGGGACAGGGGGTATGAGCAGTTCTTC.

CDR3 residues: CASSPNRDTGELFF. In DNA form, the CDR3 reads TGTGCCAGCTCACCCAACAGGGACACCGGGGAGCTGTTTTTT. The chain employs TRBV18 and TRBJ2-2, with a possible D match to TRBD1 (6 bases). In germline, CDR1 is KGHSH, CDR2 LQKENI. The germline V and J ends were trimmed by 3 bases and 3 bases, with 8 bases remaining between them. CDR3 length equals 14 residues. Supplemented by reference TRBV18 and TRBJ2-2, the full variable domain reads NAGVMQNPRHLVRRRGQEARLRCSPMKGHSHVYWYRQLPEEGLKFMVYLQKENIIDESGMPKERFSAEFPKEGPSILRIQQVVRGDSAAYFCASSPNRDTGELFFGEGSRLTVL.

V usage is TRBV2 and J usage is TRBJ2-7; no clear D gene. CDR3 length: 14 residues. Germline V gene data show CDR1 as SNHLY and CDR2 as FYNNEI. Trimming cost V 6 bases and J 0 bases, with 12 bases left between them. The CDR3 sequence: CASRERQLSYEQYF. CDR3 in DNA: TGTGCCAGCAGAGAGAGGCAACTCTCCTACGAGCAGTACTTC.

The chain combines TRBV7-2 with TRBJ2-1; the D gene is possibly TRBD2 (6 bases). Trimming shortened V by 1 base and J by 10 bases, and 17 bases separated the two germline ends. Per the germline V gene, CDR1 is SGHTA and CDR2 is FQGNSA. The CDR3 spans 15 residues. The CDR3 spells CASSLEVVAGSEQFF. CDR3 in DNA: TGTGCCAGCAGCTTAGAAGTAGTGGCCGGGAGCGAGCAGTTCTTC.

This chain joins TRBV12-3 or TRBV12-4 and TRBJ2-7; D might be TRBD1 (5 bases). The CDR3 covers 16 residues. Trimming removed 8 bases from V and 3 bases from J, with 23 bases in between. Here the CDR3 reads CASGAESAHYYYEQYF. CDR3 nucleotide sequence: TGTGCCAGCGGGGCCGAATCCGCCCACTACTACTACGAGCAGTACTTC.

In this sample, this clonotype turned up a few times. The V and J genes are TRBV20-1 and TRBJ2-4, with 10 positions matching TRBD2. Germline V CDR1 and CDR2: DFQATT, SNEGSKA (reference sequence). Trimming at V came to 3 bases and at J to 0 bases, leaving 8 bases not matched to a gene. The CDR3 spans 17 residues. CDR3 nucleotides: TGCAGTGCTAGCGTACCACTAGCGGGACTAGCCAAAAACATTCAGTACTTC. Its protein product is CSASVPLAGLAKNIQYF.